This entry features one T cell receptor (beta chain) sequence. The antigen is not known. The data were taken from a study of shared clonotypes between healthy human individuals. The donors were all Caucasian adults (living in Nashville, Tennessee). Study-wide findings and caveats: Only blood was sampled, and tissue TCR repertoires likely differ from blood ones. Naive subsets generally exceeded memory subsets in estimated richness.

Authors' data handling: ImmunoSEQ sequences covered only the junction and lacked quality scores; filtering therefore differed. Assay used: immunoSEQ multiplex PCR; TCRdb lists only in-frame clones, some missing. That table is the source of V, J and clone size, and D and trimming were worked out from the DNA. The sample includes about 2,500,000 clones, more than 90% of them seen just once. Germline assignment: CDR1 SNHLY and CDR2 FYNNEI. The CDR3 has 13 residues. The ends were cut back, 7 bases at V and 3 bases at J, with 7 bases in the middle. The J gene is TRBJ1-6, the V gene TRBV2; the D is unclear. The sequencing sample was made of naive CD4+ T cells sorted from blood. The subset was: CD45RA+ positively selected. This sequence was found in a man between 18 and 35 years old in good health. The CDR3 loop is CASIKDYNSPLHF. The CDR3, as DNA: TGTGCCAGCATTAAGGACTATAATTCACCCCTCCACTTT. The complete variable domain, with remaining parts taken from reference TRBV2 and TRBJ1-6, reads EPEVTQTPSHQVTQMGQEVILRCVPISNHLYFYWYRQILGQKVEFLVSFYNNEISEKSEIFDDQFSVERPDGSNFTLKIRSTKLEDSAMYFCASIKDYNSPLHFGNGTRLTVT.